This T cell receptor (beta chain) was sequenced during a study of blood T cell repertoires in COVID-19. Study as a whole: The study drew acute and convalescent COVID-19 samples from the United States, Italy and Spain. From T cells, B-cell-depleted T cells, or PBMCs came the material, which was cDNA or gDNA.

Seattle participants joined during active infection and were tracked over time. Germline-derived CDR1 and CDR2 are SGHTA and FQGNSA. Losses at the gene ends were 2 bases for V and 4 bases for J; bases not matched to a gene: 7. The CDR3 runs to 16 residues. This clone was observed a single time. In the original processing: Reference gene primer amplification gave nucleated cell count estimates. The assay was immunoSEQ multiplex PCR, and TCRdb's table has in-frame clones only and misses some. That table furnishes V, J and clone size, whereas the DNA furnished D and trimming. The data show 200,000 to 250,000 clones, about 87% seen once.

The V gene is TRBV7-2, the J gene TRBJ2-7; the match to TRBD1 covers 11 bases. Sequencing was carried out using peripheral blood. The sequence came from a man between 25 and 39 years old with COVID-19, enrolled during active disease. The DNA of the CDR3 is TGTGCCAGCAGCTTATTTTATGGACAGGGGGCATACGAGCAGTACTTC. It translates to CASSLFYGQGAYEQYF.